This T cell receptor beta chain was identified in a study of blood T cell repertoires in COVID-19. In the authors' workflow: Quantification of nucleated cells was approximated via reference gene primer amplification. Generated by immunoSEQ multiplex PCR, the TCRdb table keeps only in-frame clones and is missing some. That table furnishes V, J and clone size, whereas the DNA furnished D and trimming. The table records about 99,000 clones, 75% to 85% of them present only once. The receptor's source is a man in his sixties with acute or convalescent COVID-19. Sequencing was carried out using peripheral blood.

The CDR3 protein is CASSSRQGGSNQPQHF. The CDR3 DNA sequence: TGTGCCAGCAGTTCGCGACAGGGGGGTAGCAATCAGCCCCAGCATTTT. The rearrangement uses TRBV6-5 and TRBJ1-5, with TRBD1 identical over 9 bases. Germline lookup yields CDR1 MNHEY and CDR2 SVGAGI. V lost 4 bases, J lost 0 bases, and 4 bases stayed unmatched. This CDR3 region has 16 residues.